This is a list of T cell receptor beta chains from one sample in a study of T cell repertoires in cytomegalovirus infection. From the reads, TCRdb called clonotypes with MiXCR, one entry per CDR3 protein. The table lists about 46,000 distinct CDR3 sequences, approximately 20% of them singletons, with around a sixth in the top ten. The antigens of these receptors remain unknown. Material for sequencing was PBMCs, sequenced either directly or after in vitro stimulation (not recorded which). These receptors came from a human donor in good health (CMV status not recorded). Some clones in this sample may be carry-over from other donors' samples. The CDR3 runs from the conserved cysteine through the conserved F or W. D genes are given only for firm matches. Expanded clones are given a class, and other clones once, few, many or no size at all.

j_call clone_size v_call d_call cdr3_nt cdr3_aa
TRBJ1-2 NA TRBV28 TRBD1 TGTGCCAGCACTACAGAACAGGGGGCGCGTAACTATGGCTACACCTTC CASTTEQGARNYGYTF
TRBJ2-7 NA TRBV12-3/TRBV12-4 NA TGTGCCAGCAGTTTTGGGCGGCGGCCTTACGAGCAGTACTTC CASSFGRRPYEQYF
TRBJ2-1 many TRBV6-6 TRBD2 TGTGCCAGCAGTCCGACTAGCGGGAGGGCCGTTGATGAGCAGTTCTTC CASSPTSGRAVDEQFF
TRBJ1-2 few TRBV2 NA TGTGCCAGCAGGCTCCGGGGGATGGGGAACTATGGCTACACCTTC CASRLRGMGNYGYTF
TRBJ2-3 medium-sized TRBV11-2 NA TGTGCCAGCAGCCGCGACTTAGCTGTACCCCGGGATACGCAGTATTTT CASSRDLAVPRDTQYF
TRBJ2-7 NA TRBV7-9 TRBD1 TGTGCCAGCAGCCAAGGGACAGACTACGAGCAGTACTTC CASSQGTDYEQYF
TRBJ1-6 many TRBV7-2 NA TGTGCCAGCAGCTTACGACCGGGGGATTCACCCCTCCACTTT CASSLRPGDSPLHF
TRBJ1-4 NA TRBV20-1 NA TGCAGTGCCAGACGAGGGACTGGGGAAAAACTGTTTTTT CSARRGTGEKLFF
TRBJ2-5 NA TRBV11-2 NA TGTGCCAGCAGCTTCTTGGGCGGCAGGGACCAAGAGACCCAGTACTTC CASSFLGGRDQETQYF
TRBJ2-2 NA TRBV9 TRBD1 TGTGCCAGCAGCGTCAGGGGGACCGGGGAGCTGTTTTTT CASSVRGTGELFF
TRBJ1-1 NA TRBV7-4 NA TGTGTGGGGGAATTGAACACTGAAGCTTTCTTT CVGELNTEAFF
TRBJ2-1 NA TRBV20-1 TRBD2 TGCAGTGCTAGAGACACCGGGACTAGCGGGAGTAGTGAGCAGTTCTTC CSARDTGTSGSSEQFF
TRBJ1-1 NA TRBV4-3 NA TGCGCCAGCAGCCAAGGAGGGGTCTGGACTGAAGCTTTCTTT CASSQGGVWTEAFF
TRBJ2-1 few TRBV7-6 TRBD2 TGTGCCAGCAGCCTGGGGAGGGGTCGAGAGTTCTTC CASSLGRGREFF
TRBJ2-2 many TRBV7-6 NA TGTGCCAGCAGCTTGAGCGGGGAGCTGTTTTTT CASSLSGELFF
TRBJ2-1 NA TRBV25-1 TRBD1 TGTGCCAGCAGTGACAGGGGGCGATTGGTATACAATGAGCAGTTCTTC CASSDRGRLVYNEQFF
TRBJ2-1 few TRBV15 NA TGTGCCACCAGCGGAAACAATGAGCAGTTCTTC CATSGNNEQFF
TRBJ1-5 many TRBV19 NA TGTGCCAGTCGTCCAAGATCGCGTCAGCCCCAGCATTTT CASRPRSRQPQHF
TRBJ2-3 few TRBV6-1 NA TGTGCCAGCAGTGATGCGGGCCCCACAGATACGCAGTATTTT CASSDAGPTDTQYF
TRBJ2-1 few TRBV5-5 NA TGTGCCAGCAGCCCCGTCTTCAGCGGTGAGCAGTTCTTC CASSPVFSGEQFF
TRBJ2-2 NA TRBV7-8 TRBD2 TGTGCCAGCAGCTTAGCGCAGCGGGAGGGGAACACCGGGGAGCTGTTTTTT CASSLAQREGNTGELFF
TRBJ2-5 many TRBV7-6 TRBD1 TGTGCCAGCAGCCCTCCCACCTCGACAGGGGTGGAGACCCAGTACTTC CASSPPTSTGVETQYF
TRBJ2-4 few TRBV20-1 TRBD2 TGCAGTGCTAGGGGGGGGGGCAAAAACATTCAGTACTTC CSARGGGKNIQYF
TRBJ1-2 NA TRBV18 NA TGTGCCAGCTCACCAACAGGAGGAATCTATGGCTACACCTTC CASSPTGGIYGYTF
TRBJ2-3 many TRBV7-2 TRBD2 TGTGCCAGCAGCTTAGAGGTCCTAGCGGCTAGCACAGATACGCAGTATTTT CASSLEVLAASTDTQYF
TRBJ2-2 NA TRBV5-1 NA TGCGCCAGCAGCTTGAACAGGGCTCAAACCGGGGAGCTGTTTTTT CASSLNRAQTGELFF
TRBJ1-3 many TRBV19 NA TGTGCCAGTAGTCACCGGGACATAGATGGAAACACCATATATTTT CASSHRDIDGNTIYF
TRBJ1-5 few TRBV6-6 NA TGTGCCAGCAGTTACGGAGAGACCCTCCAGGACCAGCCCCAGCATTTT CASSYGETLQDQPQHF
TRBJ2-4 NA TRBV11-2 NA TGTGCCAGCAGTGGGACGAGAGGGAGGAACATTCAGTACTTC CASSGTRGRNIQYF
TRBJ2-7 NA TRBV24-1 NA TGTGCCACCAGTGATTTAGAAACCCCAGGGGAAGTTAACGACGAGCAGTACTTC CATSDLETPGEVNDEQYF
TRBJ2-1 NA TRBV7-8 NA TGTGCCAGCAGCTTCCGGGGGTTCGTTTCAGGTCAAAATGAGCAGTTCTTC CASSFRGFVSGQNEQFF
TRBJ2-1 many TRBV11-3 TRBD2 TGTGCCAGCAGCTTACTAGCGGGACTATCCTACAATGAGCAGTTCTTC CASSLLAGLSYNEQFF
TRBJ2-1 few TRBV18 NA TGTGCCAGCTCACCCCCCGGGACAAGATACAATGAGCAGTTCTTC CASSPPGTRYNEQFF
TRBJ2-5 many TRBV7-2 TRBD2 TGTGCCAGCAGCCCGAGCGGGAGAGGAGAGACCCAGTACTTC CASSPSGRGETQYF
TRBJ1-2 few TRBV12-3/TRBV12-4 NA TGTGCCAGCAGTTCACGAGAGAGAGTTGGGATCGGGGGCTACACCTTC CASSSRERVGIGGYTF
TRBJ2-1 NA TRBV6-2/TRBV6-3 TRBD2 TGTGCCAGCAGTTACTCGTTAAACGCTAGCGGGAGGCACAATGAGCAGTTCTTC CASSYSLNASGRHNEQFF
TRBJ1-2 NA TRBV15 NA TGTGCCACCAGCAGAGGGGTGGTGTTGAGCGGCTACACCTTC CATSRGVVLSGYTF
TRBJ2-3 many TRBV6-2/TRBV6-3 NA TGTGCCAGCAGTCCGGAGGGCAGGGCGGCAGATACGCAGTATTTT CASSPEGRAADTQYF
TRBJ2-1 NA TRBV27 NA TGTGCCAGCAGTCCTAGACTGGGGTCTATATCGGTATGGGGTGAGCAGTTCTTC CASSPRLGSISVWGEQFF
TRBJ2-5 NA TRBV19 TRBD2 TGTACCAGTGCCGGACTAGCGGTGGAGACCCAGTACTTC CTSAGLAVETQYF
TRBJ1-4 NA TRBV6-4 NA TGTGCCAGCAGCCGGGACTTAAATGAAAAACTGTTTTTT CASSRDLNEKLFF
TRBJ2-1 many TRBV12-3/TRBV12-4 NA TGTGCCAGCAGTTTAAACTACAATGAGCAGTTCTTC CASSLNYNEQFF
TRBJ1-3 many TRBV7-2 NA TGTGCCAGCAGCGCGCACCGGGGGCCGGGAAACACCATATATTTT CASSAHRGPGNTIYF
TRBJ2-7 many TRBV7-2 NA TGTGCCAGCAGCTTCGACAGGAACTACGAGCAGTACTTC CASSFDRNYEQYF
TRBJ2-1 medium-sized TRBV4-1 TRBD1 TGCGCCAGCAGCCATGGACAGGGGCCGTTCAATGAGCAGTTCTTC CASSHGQGPFNEQFF
TRBJ2-1 NA TRBV20-1 NA TGCAGTGCCGCTTTTGTAGGTCGAGACTACAATGAGCAGTTCTTC CSAAFVGRDYNEQFF
TRBJ2-5 few TRBV19 NA TGTGCCAGTGCACGGGGCCCAGGGTATCAAGAGACCCAGTACTTC CASARGPGYQETQYF
TRBJ2-3 NA TRBV20-1 NA TGCAGTGCTAGTTACCCCACAGATACGCAGTATTTT CSASYPTDTQYF
TRBJ2-4 NA TRBV5-1 NA TGCGCCAGCAGCCCGACGCGGCCGGGACAACTTATAGCCAAAAACATTCAGTACTTC CASSPTRPGQLIAKNIQYF
TRBJ1-1 medium-sized TRBV12-3/TRBV12-4 TRBD1 TGTGCCAGCTCTTGGACAGGGGCGTCTGAAGCTTTCTTT CASSWTGASEAFF
TRBJ1-3 few TRBV10-3 NA TGTGCCATCCGGTCTAGCTCTGGAAACACCATATATTTT CAIRSSSGNTIYF
TRBJ2-3 many TRBV7-8 TRBD2 TGTGCCAGCAGCTTATCGGGGGGATTCCGCACAGATACGCAGTATTTT CASSLSGGFRTDTQYF
TRBJ2-1 few TRBV20-1 NA TGCAGTGCGAACCACAGGGTTAATGAGCAGTTCTTC CSANHRVNEQFF
TRBJ2-3 NA TRBV12-5 NA TGTGCTAGTGGTAGCGGGTCTCCGCAGTATTTT CASGSGSPQYF
TRBJ2-7 many TRBV11-2 NA TGTGCCAGCAGCTTAGGGGGGATGAGCTACGAGCAGTACTTC CASSLGGMSYEQYF